These 13 T cell receptor beta chains share one sample of origin, sequenced in a study of T-cell reconstitution after alpha-beta-depleted transplantation in children (dated by TCRdb to 2016 to 2017). Libraries came from PCR. Sequenced on an Illumina HiSeq 2500. Molecular barcoding was employed in the preparation of TCR libraries, with unique molecular identifiers being used to normalize TCRbeta repertoire quantification. TCRdb handled the public reads itself, with Q25 trimming in fastp and clone calling in MiXCR, and kept productive beta chains. Records with the same CDR3 protein are collapsed into one entry carrying the most frequent genes and DNA. The sample profile shows some 200,000 distinct CDR3 sequences; around 9.5% of them were found once. Jointly, the top ten make up 5.5% to 8% of the sample. The sequenced sample was PBMCs from the stem cell graft donor, obtained from the stem cell graft. The receptors here all came from a human donor who donated a stem cell graft to a child with acute lymphoblastic leukemia.

The chain carries TRBV20-1 and TRBJ2-3, with D perhaps TRBD2 (5 bases). The CDR3 extends over 17 amino acids. The ends were cut back, 3 bases at V and 2 bases at J, with 21 bases in the middle. Germline V gene sequence: CDR1 DFQATT, CDR2 SNEGSKA (reference sequence). The CDR3 reads CSASGIKGFTSTDTQYF. CDR3 DNA: TGCAGTGCTAGCGGGATAAAGGGCTTCACGTCCACAGATACGCAGTATTTT.

This clonotype was counted ten times or more. V usage is TRBV13 and J usage is TRBJ2-5, with 7 nucleotides matching TRBD2. Germline values: CDR1 PRHDT, CDR2 FYEKMQ (reference sequence). The junction had 13 bases not matched to a gene; V was cut back by 7 bases and J by 5 bases. The CDR3 loop spans 15 amino acids. The CDR3 is CASKLRGGGRETQYF. For the CDR3, the DNA is TGTGCCAGCAAGCTTCGCGGGGGAGGTCGCGAGACCCAGTACTTC.

The sample holds a few counts of this clonotype. J is TRBJ2-5 and V is TRBV3-1; 7 positions agree with TRBD1. The germline V gene encodes CDR1 LGHDT and CDR2 YNNKEL (reference sequence). The CDR3 contains 16 residues. V lost 2 bases to trimming and J lost 1 base; unmatched junction nucleotides: 7. The CDR3 protein is CASSQPDRVVQETQYF. The CDR3, as DNA: TGTGCCAGCAGCCAACCAGACAGGGTCGTCCAAGAGACCCAGTACTTC.

The rearrangement links TRBV6-1 to TRBJ1-1, with 8 bases that match TRBD1. Unmatched junction bases numbered 8, after V lost 4 bases and J lost 1 base. This CDR3 region has 16 residues. From germline, CDR1 is MNHNS and CDR2 SASEGT. CDR3 in DNA: TGTGCCAGCAGTGGCTACAGGGGGTCCTCGAACACTGAAGCTTTCTTT. Its translation is CASSGYRGSSNTEAFF.

This sequence joins TRBV10-3 and TRBJ2-7; tentative D call: TRBD1 (5 bases). The CDR3 has 14 residues. Trimming left V 6 bases short and J 1 base short, with 13 bases between. Germline CDR1 reads ENHRY; CDR2 reads SYGVKD. CDR3 nucleotides: TGTGCCATCAGCAAGGACATTAGATCCTACGAGCAGTACTTC. This gives the protein CAISKDIRSYEQYF.

The V call is TRBV12-3 or TRBV12-4, the J call TRBJ1-2, with D unclear. The CDR3 contains 15 residues. V was cut by 7 bases and J by 5 bases, with 20 bases left in between. DNA for the CDR3: TGTGCCAGCACCCTGGTGGAAACAGTCGGATATGGCTACACCTTC. Residues: CASTLVETVGYGYTF.

This rearrangement joins TRBV27 to TRBJ2-3; D is uncertain. CDR1 and CDR2 (germline): MNHEY, SMNVEV (reference sequence). The CDR3 runs 13 residues. With 7 bases removed from V and 4 bases from J, the gap between germline ends came to 12 bases. The CDR3 reads CASMVGRADTQYF. The CDR3, as DNA: TGTGCCAGCATGGTGGGTAGGGCAGATACGCAGTATTTT.

The rearrangement joins TRBV7-9 to TRBJ1-2; no clear D. CDR3 size: 14 residues. CDR1 and CDR2 from the germline V gene are SEHNR and FQNEAQ (reference sequence). Trimming cost V 2 bases and J 3 bases, with 10 bases left between them. The CDR3 here is CASSLLGGYYGYTF. The CDR3 nucleotides read TGTGCCAGCAGCTTACTTGGCGGGTACTATGGCTACACCTTC.

This clonotype has only a few counts. The V and J genes are TRBV7-9 and TRBJ1-1; 8 nucleotides align to TRBD1. The V segment lost 5 bases and the J segment 5 bases; nucleotides outside the gene matches: 4. CDR1 is SEHNR and CDR2 is FQNEAQ in the germline V gene (reference sequence). This CDR3 comprises 13 residues. The CDR3 protein is CASSHGQGTEAFF. The CDR3, as DNA: TGTGCCAGCAGCCACGGACAGGGAACTGAAGCTTTCTTT.

This clonotype was seen more than once but under ten times. The rearrangement links TRBV7-9 to TRBJ2-7; the D gene could be TRBD1 or TRBD2 (5 bases each). Germline CDR1 reads SEHNR; CDR2 reads FQNEAQ (reference sequence). This CDR3 spans 14 amino acids. Trimming took 3 bases from V and 3 from J, leaving 12 bases between them. The CDR3 sequence: CASSFEGHFYEQYF. CDR3 nucleotide sequence: TGTGCCAGCAGCTTTGAGGGGCATTTCTACGAGCAGTACTTC.

This clonotype has at least ten counts. Here the CDR3 reads CASSQEPSSYEQYF. In DNA form, the CDR3 reads TGCGCCAGCAGCCAAGAGCCGAGCTCCTACGAGCAGTACTTC. This chain joins TRBV4-1 and TRBJ2-7, with D uncertain. CDR1 MGHRA and CDR2 YSYEKL come from the germline V gene. CDR3 length: 14 amino acids. Trimming left V 0 bases short and J 0 bases short, with 6 bases between.

This clonotype was picked up a small number of times. This sequence joins TRBV5-1 and TRBJ2-7; TRBD2 might be the D (6 bases). Trimming left V 1 base short and J 1 base short, with 21 bases between. CDR3 length: 18 amino acids. Looked up from germline, CDR1 is SGHRS and CDR2 is YFSETQ. This CDR3 is CASSLRWDQGRQSYEQYF. Written as DNA, the CDR3 is TGCGCCAGCAGCTTGAGATGGGACCAAGGGAGGCAATCCTACGAGCAGTACTTC.

This chain uses TRBV11-2 with TRBJ1-2; 7 nucleotides line up with TRBD1. Unmatched junction bases numbered 12, after V lost 5 bases and J lost 6 bases. Germline V gene data show CDR1 as SGHAT and CDR2 as FQNNGV. There are 15 residues in the CDR3. The CDR3 here is CASSLTGTERDGYTF. The CDR3 DNA is TGTGCCAGCAGCCTTACCGGGACAGAAAGGGATGGCTACACCTTC.